The source of this T cell receptor beta chain is a study of Ad26.COV2.S vaccination and SARS-CoV-2 variants. Study as a whole: The vaccine Ad26.COV2.S was put into the muscle once, or twice with 56 days between.

V was pared by 4 bases and J by 6 bases, with 10 bases between. The CDR3 runs to 13 residues. CDR1 and CDR2 (germline): SGHDT, YYEEEE. Libraries were prepared by immunoSEQ multiplex PCR; TCRdb keeps only in-frame clonotypes and omits some of them. This table holds approximately 240,000 clones, approximately 88% found once. Treatment described: about 20 received Ad26.COV2.S at low or high dose, single or two shots; 5 received placebo; per-sample allocation not given. Sample collection was performed on day 63 after the first vaccine or placebo injection. Donor was an adult aged 18-55 years in Boston. The J gene is TRBJ2-2, the V gene TRBV5-6, with no clear D. The receptor's source is a person between 18 and 65 years old who received the Ad26.COV2.S COVID-19 vaccine or a placebo. The specimen was peripheral blood, collected in a trial of Ad26.COV2.S vaccine versus placebo. The CDR3 reads CASSLVGPGELFF. The CDR3, as DNA: TGTGCCAGCAGCCTGGTAGGTCCCGGGGAGCTGTTTTTT.